The next 6 T cell receptor beta chains were all read from a single sample in a study of T cells in localized non-small cell lung cancer. Sequencing was performed with immunoSEQ multiplex PCR; in TCRdb, only in-frame clones are kept and a portion is missing. The sample includes 20,000 to 30,000 clones, 86% of them seen just once. The sequencing used peripheral blood, collected before any cancer treatment. These receptor sequences come from a woman aged 40 to 75 with stage I lung adenocarcinoma.

V gene TRBV27 combines with J gene TRBJ1-1, with no clear D. CDR3 length: 13 residues. V was clipped by 3 bases and J by 1 base, with 6 bases between them. Germline CDR1 MNHEY, CDR2 SMNVEV (reference sequence). The CDR3 loop is CASSFWRNTEAFF. DNA for the CDR3: TGTGCCAGCAGTTTTTGGAGGAACACTGAAGCTTTCTTT.

The chain combines TRBV4-2 with TRBJ1-5; D is ambiguous. CDR3 size: 14 residues. CDR1 is LGHNA, CDR2 YNFKEQ, per germline. Trimming removed 5 bases at V and 0 bases at J, with 8 bases between. CDR3 residues: CASSFTDSNQPQHF. CDR3 nucleotide sequence: TGTGCCAGCAGCTTCACAGATAGCAATCAGCCCCAGCATTTT.

The chain couples TRBV7-2 to TRBJ2-2; no clear D gene. Trimming left V 1 base short and J 8 bases short, with 5 bases between. The germline CDR1 and CDR2 sequences are SGHTA and FQGNSA. The CDR3 has 12 residues. CDR3 in amino acids: CASSLEEGELFF. The CDR3 nucleotides are TGTGCCAGCAGCTTAGAGGAAGGGGAGCTGTTTTTT. Complete variable domain (other parts from reference TRBV7-2 and TRBJ2-2): GAGVSQSPSNKVTEKGKDVELRCDPISGHTALYWYRQSLGQGLEFLIYFQGNSAPDKSGLPSDRFSAERTGGSVSTLTIQRTQQEDSAVYLCASSLEEGELFFGEGSRLTVL.

The sample holds one count of this clone. The chain links TRBV7-3 to TRBJ1-2; D not certain. V was clipped by 5 bases and J by 0 bases, with 13 bases between them. Germline V gene lookup returns CDR1 SGHTA and CDR2 FQGTGA. This CDR3 spans 15 amino acids. The CDR3 spells CASSPSGGSNYGYTF. The CDR3 DNA reads as TGTGCCAGCAGCCCCTCAGGCGGATCTAACTATGGCTACACCTTC.

This clone showed up just a few times. The chain carries TRBV4-1 and TRBJ1-1; D gene unclear. CDR3 length: 15 amino acids. Germline CDR1 is MGHRA and CDR2 is YSYEKL. V lost 3 bases and J 3 bases, leaving 14 bases between the germline ends. The CDR3 is CASSHGLSEYTEAFF. DNA for the CDR3: TGCGCCAGCAGCCATGGTCTTTCTGAGTACACTGAAGCTTTCTTT.

This chain connects TRBV11-3 to TRBJ2-7, with 9 nucleotides matching TRBD1. The germline V gene encodes CDR1 SGHNT and CDR2 YENEEA. The CDR3 has 14 residues. The ends lost 5 bases at V and 0 bases at J; junction bases unmatched: 2. CDR3 in amino acids: CASSPQGASYEQYF. In DNA, the CDR3 is TGTGCCAGCAGCCCACAGGGGGCCTCCTACGAGCAGTACTTC.